One and the same sample provided the 27 T cell receptor beta chains below, sequenced in a study of naive and memory T cell subsets. RNA was extracted from under 3 ml of whole blood of healthy adults. For blood and skin samples, reverse transcription used TCR alpha and beta constant primers. TCRdb called the 5' RACE reads again in MiXCR, with one record for every CDR3 protein. The table has roughly 26,000 distinct CDR3 sequences, around a quarter seen once. These receptors all come from a female donor in good health.

This clonotype was recorded many times. The chain links TRBV29-1 to TRBJ2-1; D is uncertain. There are 14 residues in the CDR3. V dropped 7 bases and J dropped 9 bases, with 22 bases sitting between them. Germline values: CDR1 SQVTM, CDR2 ANQGSEA. In DNA, the CDR3 is TGCAGCGCTCGGGTCTTCGAGCTAGTCGTTGAGCAGTTCTTC. Encoded protein: CSARVFELVVEQFF.

The chain employs TRBV6-5 and TRBJ1-5, with 9 bases fitting TRBD1. V lost 6 bases and J lost 8; bases outside the gene matches: 11. This CDR3 contains 15 residues. Germline V gene data show CDR1 as MNHEY and CDR2 as SVGAGI. The CDR3 nucleotides are TGTGCCAGCAGCAGGGGACAGGGCAGGATCGAGCCCCAGCATTTT. Encoded protein: CASSRGQGRIEPQHF.

This clonotype was observed a few times. The chain uses TRBV18 and TRBJ1-1; no definite D call. V dropped 2 bases and J dropped 1 base, with 5 bases sitting between them. The germline V gene has CDR1 KGHSH and CDR2 LQKENI. This CDR3 region has 13 residues. The CDR3 bases are TGTGCCAGCTCACCATTCCCGAACACTGAAGCTTTCTTT. Protein product: CASSPFPNTEAFF.

The chain has TRBV5-1 and TRBJ1-6; no firm D call. The V and J ends lost 1 base and 9 bases respectively, with 5 bases between them. This CDR3 is built from 12 residues. Germline CDR1 reads SGHRS; CDR2 reads YFSETQ. Here the CDR3 reads CASSLNGSPLHF. CDR3 sequence (DNA): TGCGCCAGCAGCTTGAATGGTTCACCCCTCCACTTT.

The sample holds a few counts of this clonotype. The chain links TRBV6-2 or TRBV6-3 to TRBJ1-5; D remains unclear. The CDR3 is 14 amino acids. The germline V gene encodes CDR1 MNHEY and CDR2 SVGEGT. The germline V and J ends were trimmed by 0 bases and 2 bases, with 5 bases remaining between them. In nucleotides, the CDR3 is TGTGCCAGCAGTTACTCGTATGGCAATCAGCCCCAGCATTTT. It yields the protein CASSYSYGNQPQHF.

The chain couples TRBV20-1 to TRBJ1-1, with D tentatively TRBD1 (5 bases). V was clipped by 1 base and J by 0 bases, with 9 bases between them. The CDR3 runs 14 residues. CDR1 DFQATT and CDR2 SNEGSKA come from the germline V gene (reference sequence). CDR3 sequence (DNA): TGCAGTGCTAGAGCAGGGTCGGTGAACACTGAAGCTTTCTTT. Protein: CSARAGSVNTEAFF.

This clonotype appeared once. The V and J genes are TRBV21-1 and TRBJ1-1; TRBD1 is the table's D call and was not checked against the DNA. TRBV21-1 is classified as a pseudogene. This CDR3 is built from 12 residues. CDR3 region: CASSTRGGRAFF. The CDR3 DNA reads as TGTGCCAGCAGCACCCGGGGGGGTCGCGCTTTCTTT.

This clonotype was counted ten times or more. The chain couples TRBV29-1 to TRBJ2-1; 11 bases map to TRBD2. The CDR3 sequence is 14 residues long. V dropped 4 bases and J dropped 4; count of bases not matched to a gene: 3. Germline assignment: CDR1 SQVTM and CDR2 ANQGSEA. The CDR3 DNA follows: TGCAGCGTTGTCGGACTAGCGGGTTACAATGAGCAGTTCTTC. Translated: CSVVGLAGYNEQFF.

This clonotype was observed a few times. The gene calls are TRBV20-1 and TRBJ1-3; 8 bases map to TRBD1. Germline lookup yields CDR1 DFQATT and CDR2 SNEGSKA (reference sequence). Germline trimming cut 3 bases from V and 9 bases from J; bases unmatched to any gene: 16. This CDR3 is built from 16 residues. The CDR3 coding sequence is TGCAGTGCTAGGCCCTCCCTAGGACAGGGAATGAGCACCATATATTTT. It specifies CSARPSLGQGMSTIYF.

This chain links TRBV20-1 with TRBJ2-1; 7 nucleotides align to TRBD1. The CDR3 sequence is 13 residues long. V dropped 5 bases and J dropped 6; count of bases not matched to a gene: 7. Germline CDR1 DFQATT, CDR2 SNEGSKA (reference sequence). The CDR3 region is CSAQRQGGNEQFF. CDR3 bases: TGCAGTGCTCAGAGACAGGGTGGCAATGAGCAGTTCTTC.

About this clonotype itself: A junction boundary mismatches the germline segment, possibly from a read error. The chain combines TRBV20-1 with TRBJ1-6; 9 positions match TRBD1. Germline assignment: CDR1 DFQATT and CDR2 SNEGSKA (reference sequence). The CDR3 consists of 14 residues. As DNA, the CDR3 is TGCAGTGCCACCAGGGGACAGGGACAGTCACCCCTCAACTTT. Its translation: CSATRGQGQSPLNF.

This clonotype was detected ten times or more. V is TRBV20-1 and J is TRBJ1-5, with a tentative D call TRBD1 (5 bases). From germline, CDR1 is DFQATT and CDR2 SNEGSKA (reference sequence). Between the trimmed V and J ends, which lost 1 base and 5 bases, there was a span of 9 bases. This CDR3 spans 13 amino acids. Here the CDR3 DNA reads TGCAGTGCTAGAGTCCGGGACCATCAGCCCCAGCATTTT. Translating it yields CSARVRDHQPQHF.

The rearrangement uses TRBV9 and TRBJ2-1; 13 nucleotides match TRBD2. Per germline, CDR1 SGDLS and CDR2 YYNGEE. This CDR3 is 15 amino acids long. J lost 4 bases, V lost 4 bases, and 2 bases had no gene match. The CDR3 spells CASSQGLAGYNEQFF. As DNA, the CDR3 is TGTGCCAGCAGCCAGGGACTAGCGGGGTACAATGAGCAGTTCTTC.

This clonotype has a handful of counts. The V call is TRBV10-3, the J call TRBJ1-2; D gene unclear. There are 14 residues in the CDR3. V dropped 0 bases and J dropped 0 bases, with 5 bases sitting between them. Germline CDR1 reads ENHRY; CDR2 reads SYGVKD. The chain's CDR3 is CAISESSANYGYTF. The CDR3 bases are TGTGCCATCAGTGAGTCGAGCGCTAACTATGGCTACACCTTC.

Judged by abundance, this clonotype is medium-sized. The rearrangement uses TRBV7-2 and TRBJ2-7; possible D gene TRBD2, 6 bases. CDR1 and CDR2 from the germline V gene are SGHTA and FQGNSA. The V gene lost 3 bases and the J gene lost 5 bases, with 14 bases spanning the gap. CDR3 size: 14 residues. This CDR3 reads CASSFEAGRDEQYF. The CDR3 DNA sequence: TGTGCCAGCAGCTTCGAAGCGGGTCGCGACGAGCAGTACTTC. Full variable domain (missing parts from reference TRBV7-2 and TRBJ2-7): GAGVSQSPSNKVTEKGKDVELRCDPISGHTALYWYRQSLGQGLEFLIYFQGNSAPDKSGLPSDRFSAERTGGSVSTLTIQRTQQEDSAVYLCASSFEAGRDEQYFGPGTRLTVT.

The CDR3 protein is CSARSASGLASYNEQFF. The CDR3 DNA reads as TGCAGTGCTAGATCCGCCTCGGGACTCGCCTCCTACAATGAGCAGTTCTTC. The chain uses TRBV20-1 and TRBJ2-1; D perhaps matches TRBD2 (6 bases). V lost 2 bases, J lost 0 bases, and 17 bases lay in between. The CDR3 extends over 17 amino acids. CDR1 is DFQATT and CDR2 is SNEGSKA in the germline V gene (reference sequence).

This clonotype has a count of ten or more. The CDR3 DNA reads as TGCAGCGTTGGGGAGGGAGTAGGAACTGAAGCTTTCTTT. Its protein is CSVGEGVGTEAFF. The chain is built from TRBV29-1 and TRBJ1-1; D is unresolved. Trimming took 4 bases from V and 5 from J, leaving 14 bases between them. The CDR3 covers 13 residues. CDR1 and CDR2 from the germline V gene are SQVTM and ANQGSEA.

The J gene is TRBJ2-2, the V gene TRBV10-3; D uncertain. Germline V CDR1 and CDR2: ENHRY, SYGVKD. V shed 7 bases and J shed 3 bases, with 9 bases lying between them. The CDR3 length is 13 residues. The CDR3 DNA is TGTGCCATCACGCGTGGGGACACCGGGGAGCTGTTTTTT. The encoded protein is CAITRGDTGELFF.

By proportion, this clonotype is medium-sized. The V call is TRBV12-3 or TRBV12-4, the J call TRBJ2-7; 7 bases are shared with TRBD2. Trimming took 2 bases from V and 5 from J; bases not matched to a gene: 9. The CDR3 covers 15 residues. CDR3 coding DNA: TGTGCCAGCAGTTTACAGCGGGGCGATGTGAACGAGCAGTACTTC. It specifies CASSLQRGDVNEQYF.

This clonotype is medium-sized (0.01 to 0.1%) within its sample. This rearrangement joins TRBV10-3 to TRBJ1-5, with a possible D match to TRBD1 (5 bases). Germline loops: CDR1 ENHRY, CDR2 SYGVKD. The CDR3 loop spans 14 amino acids. V was cut by 0 bases and J by 4 bases, with 7 bases left in between. The DNA of the CDR3 is TGTGCCATCAGTGAGTCATCAGGGAATCAGCCCCAGCATTTT. This sequence encodes CAISESSGNQPQHF.

V usage is TRBV20-1 and J usage is TRBJ1-5; perhaps TRBD1 as D (6 bases). CDR1 and CDR2 from the germline V gene are DFQATT and SNEGSKA (reference sequence). Trimming pared 0 bases from V and 2 bases from J, leaving 20 bases between. The CDR3 consists of 18 residues. The CDR3 reads CSARDRRGRSDGNQPQHF. In DNA form, the CDR3 reads TGCAGTGCTAGAGATCGGCGGGGGCGGTCAGACGGCAATCAGCCCCAGCATTTT.

In DNA, the CDR3 is TGTGCCAGCAGCTTAGGCCGCCTAGCTGCCGATACGCAGTATTTT. Translating gives CASSLGRLAADTQYF. The chain is built from TRBV7-2 and TRBJ2-3; D perhaps matches TRBD2 (5 bases). The CDR3 has 15 amino acids. The V end was cut by 1 base, the J end by 6 bases, with 14 bases between. From germline, CDR1 is SGHTA and CDR2 FQGNSA. Using reference TRBV7-2 and TRBJ2-3 for the parts outside the CDR3, the full variable domain is GAGVSQSPSNKVTEKGKDVELRCDPISGHTALYWYRQSLGQGLEFLIYFQGNSAPDKSGLPSDRFSAERTGGSVSTLTIQRTQQEDSAVYLCASSLGRLAADTQYFGPGTRLTVL.

This clonotype was detected ten times or more. This chain joins TRBV5-1 and TRBJ1-1; D is ambiguous. V lost 1 base and J 5 bases, leaving 15 bases between the germline ends. The CDR3 contains 15 residues. Germline CDR1 and CDR2: SGHRS and YFSETQ. The CDR3, as DNA: TGCGCCAGCAGCTTGAAGGGTTCCCCCACGACTGAAGCTTTCTTT. Amino acids: CASSLKGSPTTEAFF.

In this sample, this clonotype turned up many times. V and J are TRBV20-1 and TRBJ2-7; 11 positions match TRBD2. The germline CDR1 and CDR2 sequences are DFQATT and SNEGSKA (reference sequence). V lost 3 bases and J lost 4; bases outside the gene matches: 5. The CDR3 has 14 residues. CDR3 in DNA: TGCAGTGCTAGTCGATTAGCGGGAGGGTACGAGCAGTACTTC. This encodes CSASRLAGGYEQYF.

In its sample, this clonotype was seen many times. V gene TRBV29-1 combines with J gene TRBJ1-2; D possibly corresponds to TRBD1 (5 bases). CDR3 length equals 14 residues. In germline, CDR1 is SQVTM, CDR2 ANQGSEA. V was cut by 0 bases and J by 0 bases, with 8 bases left in between. CDR3: CSVEEWGSNYGYTF. In nucleotides, the CDR3 is TGCAGCGTTGAAGAATGGGGGTCTAACTATGGCTACACCTTC.

The chain employs TRBV29-1 and TRBJ1-4; possibly TRBD1 for D (6 bases). This CDR3 has 18 residues. Germline V gene sequence: CDR1 SQVTM, CDR2 ANQGSEA. V lost 4 bases and J 6 bases, leaving 27 bases between the germline ends. For the CDR3, the DNA is TGCAGCGTTGCAGCGACTTCCTATAGGGGGAGAGGCGATGAAAAACTGTTTTTT. This sequence encodes CSVAATSYRGRGDEKLFF.

This clonotype was recorded many times. V is TRBV5-1 and J is TRBJ2-1, with D unclear. CDR1 and CDR2 from the germline V gene are SGHRS and YFSETQ. V lost 0 bases, J lost 8 bases, and 9 bases lay in between. The CDR3 extends over 13 amino acids. The CDR3 DNA is TGCGCCAGCAGCTTGGACGGAAACGATGAGCAGTTCTTC. Its translation: CASSLDGNDEQFF.